These 8 T cell receptor beta chains were all obtained from the same sample, sequenced in a study of T cells in localized non-small cell lung cancer. Assay used: immunoSEQ multiplex PCR; TCRdb lists only in-frame clones, some missing. The sample lists around 79,000 clones, around 80% occurring once. The material was PBMCs, obtained before any cancer treatment. These receptor sequences come from a man aged 40-75 years with stage II squamous cell lung carcinoma.

The rearrangement links TRBV7-2 to TRBJ2-6; a possible D gene is TRBD1 (6 bases). CDR1 SGHTA and CDR2 FQGNSA come from the germline V gene. Trimming removed 5 bases at V and 2 bases at J, with 10 bases between. This CDR3 is 15 amino acids long. The CDR3 spells CASSLQGTGANVLTF. DNA for the CDR3: TGTGCCAGCAGCCTCCAGGGGACTGGGGCCAACGTCCTGACTTTC.

The chain has TRBV6-1 and TRBJ2-2; D not certain. The V end was cut by 8 bases, the J end by 0 bases, with 7 bases between. The CDR3 extends over 13 amino acids. Germline loops: CDR1 MNHNS, CDR2 SASEGT. The CDR3 nucleotides read TGTGCCAGCTTGACCGCGAACACCGGGGAGCTGTTTTTT. Translation: CASLTANTGELFF.

CDR3: CASATQNTEAFF. In DNA, the CDR3 is TGTGCTAGTGCCACTCAGAACACTGAAGCTTTCTTT. The chain links TRBV12-5 to TRBJ1-1; the D is unclear. Trimming pared 7 bases from V and 1 base from J, leaving 7 bases between. Germline CDR1 LGHNT, CDR2 FRNRAP. The CDR3 sequence is 12 residues long.

This clone was observed a single time. The chain has TRBV5-4 and TRBJ2-1; possible D gene TRBD1, 6 bases. The CDR3 is made up of 17 amino acids. V gave up 4 bases and J gave up 0 bases, with 17 bases separating them. Germline loops: CDR1 SGHNT, CDR2 YYREEE (reference sequence). CDR3 protein: CASSRSPTGSSYNEQFF. CDR3 nucleotides: TGTGCCAGCAGCCGCAGCCCCACAGGGAGCTCCTACAATGAGCAGTTCTTC.

V is TRBV11-2 and J is TRBJ2-5; the match to TRBD1 covers 9 bases. The ends lost 5 bases at V and 5 bases at J; junction bases unmatched: 3. Germline CDR1 and CDR2: SGHAT and FQNNGV. The CDR3 has 13 amino acids. CDR3 coding DNA: TGTGCCAGCAGCCAGGACAGGGGCGAGACCCAGTACTTC. Translating it yields CASSQDRGETQYF.

The V gene is TRBV9, the J gene TRBJ1-6; no firm D call. Per germline, CDR1 SGDLS and CDR2 YYNGEE. The V end lost 4 bases, the J end lost 11 bases, and 13 bases lay between the germline ends. The CDR3 extends over 13 amino acids. The CDR3 is CASSSSSRAPLHF. DNA for the CDR3: TGTGCCAGCAGCTCCTCATCCCGGGCACCCCTCCACTTT.

The rearrangement joins TRBV9 to TRBJ1-5; 8 bases line up with TRBD1. CDR1 SGDLS and CDR2 YYNGEE come from the germline V gene. V lost 6 bases and J lost 1; bases outside the gene matches: 3. The CDR3 loop spans 14 amino acids. CDR3 in DNA: TGTGCCAGCACTCAGGGGGCCAGCAATCAGCCCCAGCATTTT. Protein product: CASTQGASNQPQHF.

This chain joins TRBV4-2 and TRBJ2-3; 9 bases map to TRBD2. The CDR3 extends over 14 amino acids. V trimming: 4 bases; J trimming: 4 bases; junction bases outside the gene matches: 3. Germline CDR1 is LGHNA and CDR2 is YNFKEQ. The DNA for the CDR3 is TGTGCCAGCAGCCTGGCGGGAGGGGCAGATACGCAGTATTTT. This translates into CASSLAGGADTQYF.